Below, 19 T cell receptor beta chains from the same sample are listed, as sequenced in a study of type 1 regulatory T cells. A single record per CDR3 protein comes from TCRdb applying MiXCR to the reads. The table includes some 90,000 distinct CDR3 sequences, less than 40% detected once. Sequenced material: CD4+ T cells, either the whole sample or a sorted fraction (not recorded which). These TCRs come from a human donor in good health.

The chain has TRBV3-1 and TRBJ2-3; TRBD1 aligns across 8 bases. The CDR3 totals 15 residues. Losses at the gene ends were 3 bases for V and 2 bases for J; bases not matched to a gene: 4. Germline CDR1 LGHDT, CDR2 YNNKEL (reference sequence). CDR3 sequence: CASSQRQGTTDTQYF. The CDR3 region has the DNA TGTGCCAGCAGCCAGCGACAGGGGACCACAGATACGCAGTATTTT.

V is TRBV5-1 and J is TRBJ2-5; 9 positions agree with TRBD2. This CDR3 is built from 15 residues. V was clipped by 3 bases and J by 1 base; unmatched bases: 4. Germline V gene data show CDR1 as SGHRS and CDR2 as YFSETQ. The CDR3 nucleotides are TGCGCCAGCAGCTCAGGACTAGCGTTCCAAGAGACCCAGTACTTC. Translated: CASSSGLAFQETQYF.

The CDR3 coding sequence is TGTGCCAGCGGCCGGACTAGCGGGGGCTCCTACGAGCAGTACTTC. It yields the protein CASGRTSGGSYEQYF. This chain links TRBV7-8 with TRBJ2-7, with 13 bases that match TRBD2. In germline, CDR1 is SGHVS, CDR2 FQNEAQ. The CDR3 has 15 residues. V lost 8 bases and J lost 0; bases outside the gene matches: 4.

This chain links TRBV5-1 with TRBJ2-7; maybe TRBD1 (6 bases). V was pared by 4 bases and J by 2 bases, with 19 bases between. The CDR3 runs 16 residues. Germline V lookup: CDR1 SGHRS, CDR2 YFSETQ. CDR3 bases: TGCGCCAGCAGCGCCGCAGATGGGGGCGTGACCTACGAGCAGTACTTC. As protein: CASSAADGGVTYEQYF.

About this clonotype: One end of the junction does not line up with germline, which may come from a read error. The V and J genes are TRBV30 and TRBJ2-2; a possible D gene is TRBD2 (6 bases). Germline V gene sequence: CDR1 GTSNPN, CDR2 SVGIG (reference sequence). CDR3 length: 13 amino acids. The CDR3 DNA reads as TGTGCCTGGAGTCCCGCGGTTACCGGGGGGCTGTTTTTT. This gives the protein CAWSPAVTGGLFF.

This clonotype was counted a few times. The rearrangement links TRBV5-5 to TRBJ2-5; 7 bases match TRBD2. This CDR3 comprises 15 residues. Unmatched junction bases numbered 7, after V lost 0 bases and J lost 5 bases. Looked up from germline, CDR1 is SGHKS and CDR2 is YYEKEE (reference sequence). The chain's CDR3 is CASSLVSSGAETQYF. CDR3 nucleotides: TGTGCCAGCAGCTTGGTCTCTAGCGGAGCGGAGACCCAGTACTTC.

This chain links TRBV20-1 with TRBJ2-1; 7 bases are shared with TRBD2. CDR1 and CDR2 (germline): DFQATT, SNEGSKA (reference sequence). V gave up 4 bases and J gave up 6 bases; unmatched junction bases: 6. This CDR3 region has 13 residues. CDR3 DNA sequence: TGCAGTGCTACCGGGACTACGGGCAATGAGCAGTTCTTC. Translated: CSATGTTGNEQFF.

Worth noting for this clonotype: Sequence at one end of the junction differs from germline and may be a read error. CDR3 nucleotides: TGTGCCAGCAGTCCCCGTGGTGTCAAAAACACTCAGTACTTC. Amino acids: CASSPRGVKNTQYF. The chain joins TRBV27 to TRBJ2-4; D remains ambiguous. CDR3 length: 14 amino acids. CDR1 MNHEY and CDR2 SMNVEV come from the germline V gene (reference sequence).

The chain has TRBV14 and TRBJ2-5, with 13 bases matching TRBD2. Germline loops: CDR1 SGHDN, CDR2 FVKESK. Trimming removed 2 bases from V and 5 bases from J; junction bases left unmatched: 8. The CDR3 covers 17 residues. CDR3 sequence: CASSQSLGLAGAETQYF. Here the CDR3 DNA reads TGTGCCAGCAGCCAATCCCTCGGACTAGCGGGAGCGGAGACCCAGTACTTC.

The rearrangement links TRBV19 to TRBJ1-5; weak D call: TRBD1 (5 bases). CDR3 size: 14 residues. Trimming took 6 bases from V and 1 from J, leaving 10 bases between them. Germline V gene data show CDR1 as LNHDA and CDR2 as SQIVND (reference sequence). DNA for the CDR3: TGTGCCAGTAGGGTCAGACAGAGCAATCAGCCCCAGCATTTT. It yields the protein CASRVRQSNQPQHF. The full variable domain, with the rest looked up from reference TRBV19 and TRBJ1-5, is DGGITQSPKYLFRKEGQNVTLSCEQNLNHDAMYWYRQDPGQGLRLIYYSQIVNDFQKGDIAEGYSVSREKKESFPLTVTSAQKNPTAFYLCASRVRQSNQPQHFGDGTRLSIL.

V is TRBV7-8 and J is TRBJ2-7; D remains unclear. The CDR3 sequence is 13 residues long. V was trimmed by 5 bases and J by 1 base, leaving 9 bases between them. The germline gives CDR1 SGHVS, CDR2 FQNEAQ. The CDR3 nucleotides are TGTGCCAGCAGCCCCCACAGTTCCTACGAGCAGTACTTC. The encoded protein is CASSPHSSYEQYF.

The chain recombines TRBV4-3 with TRBJ2-1; D not resolved. The V gene lost 0 bases and the J gene lost 10 bases, with 16 bases spanning the gap. The germline V gene has CDR1 LGHNA and CDR2 YSLEER. The CDR3 runs 15 residues. CDR3 sequence (DNA): TGCGCCAGCAGCCAAGATGCCAGAGACGCGGCCGAGCAGTTCTTC. Translation gives CASSQDARDAAEQFF.

This clonotype has a handful of counts. This chain joins TRBV18 and TRBJ1-5; D possibly corresponds to TRBD1 (5 bases). Trimming pared 3 bases from V and 7 bases from J, leaving 13 bases between. Germline V CDR1 and CDR2: KGHSH, LQKENI. The CDR3 spans 14 residues. CDR3 in DNA: TGTGCCAGCTCACCGATAGGGGAAGACCAGCCCCAGCATTTT. This translates into CASSPIGEDQPQHF.

The chain links TRBV20-1 to TRBJ2-1, with 14 bases that match TRBD2. The V and J ends lost 1 base and 9 bases, in that order; junction bases with no gene match: 5. The CDR3 sequence is 15 residues long. Germline V gives CDR1 DFQATT, CDR2 SNEGSKA (reference sequence). The CDR3 region is CSARGGTSGSSEQFF. The CDR3 DNA reads TGCAGTGCTAGAGGTGGGACTAGCGGGAGTAGTGAGCAGTTCTTC.

This clonotype appeared a few times. The J gene is TRBJ2-1, the V gene TRBV15; 9 nucleotides line up with TRBD2. The length of the CDR3 is 16 residues. In germline, CDR1 is LNHNV, CDR2 YYDKDF (reference sequence). V shed 0 bases, J shed 5 bases, and the junction held 5 bases outside the gene matches. CDR3 DNA: TGTGCCACCAGCAGAGAACGACTAGCGGCTCACAATGAGCAGTTCTTC. Its translation: CATSRERLAAHNEQFF.

Notes on this clonotype: One end of the junction varies from germline; a read error may be responsible. The V gene is TRBV11-2, the J gene TRBJ2-1; perhaps D is TRBD1 or TRBD2 (5 bases each). The CDR3 has 14 residues. In germline, CDR1 is SGHAT, CDR2 FQNNGV. CDR3 sequence: CASSFFSLGVPPVF. The CDR3 bases are TGTGCCAGCAGCTTTTTTTCTCTGGGGGTCCCACCCGTCTTC.

The chain couples TRBV29-1 to TRBJ2-5; D not resolved. The CDR3 covers 14 residues. The germline CDR1 and CDR2 sequences are SQVTM and ANQGSEA. The V gene lost 5 bases and the J gene lost 2 bases, with 15 bases spanning the gap. The CDR3 loop reads CSVIGASSQETQYF. Written as DNA, the CDR3 is TGCAGCGTTATAGGAGCGAGCAGTCAAGAGACCCAGTACTTC.

This CDR3 is CASSPGSEINEQFF. DNA of the CDR3: TGTGCCAGCTCACCTGGTTCGGAAATCAATGAGCAGTTCTTC. The gene calls are TRBV18 and TRBJ2-1; D remains unclear. V was shortened by 3 bases and J by 6 bases, with 12 bases between the two germline ends. The germline CDR1 and CDR2 sequences are KGHSH and LQKENI. The CDR3 is made up of 14 amino acids.

With respect to this clonotype: Mismatch with germline at one junction end may stem from a read error. V and J are TRBV23-1 and TRBJ2-1; D is uncertain. TRBV23-1 is an ORF, with its function uncertain. The CDR3 contains 11 residues. In DNA, the CDR3 is TGCACCAGCAGTCCGCGGTGTGAGCAGTTCTTC. This gives the protein CTSSPRCEQFF.